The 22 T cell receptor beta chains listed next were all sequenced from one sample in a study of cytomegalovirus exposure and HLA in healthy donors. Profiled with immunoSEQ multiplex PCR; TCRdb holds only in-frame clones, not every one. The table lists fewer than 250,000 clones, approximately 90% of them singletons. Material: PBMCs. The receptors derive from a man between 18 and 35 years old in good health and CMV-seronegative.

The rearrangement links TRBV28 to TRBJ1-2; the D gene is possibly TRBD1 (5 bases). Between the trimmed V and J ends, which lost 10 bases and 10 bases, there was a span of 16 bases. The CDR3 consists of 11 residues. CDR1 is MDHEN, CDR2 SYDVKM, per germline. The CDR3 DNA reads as TGTGCCACAGGGTACAGGACCGACTACACCTTC. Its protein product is CATGYRTDYTF.

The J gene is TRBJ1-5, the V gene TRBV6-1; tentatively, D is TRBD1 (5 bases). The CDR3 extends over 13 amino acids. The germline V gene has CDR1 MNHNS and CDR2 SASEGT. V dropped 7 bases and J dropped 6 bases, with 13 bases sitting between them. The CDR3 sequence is CASKEGSSQPQHF. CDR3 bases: TGTGCCAGCAAGGAGGGGAGCTCTCAGCCCCAGCATTTT.

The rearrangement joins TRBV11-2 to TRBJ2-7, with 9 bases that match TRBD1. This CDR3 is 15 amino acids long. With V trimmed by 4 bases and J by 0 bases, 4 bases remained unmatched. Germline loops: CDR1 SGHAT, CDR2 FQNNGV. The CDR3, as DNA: TGTGCCAGCAGCTCGCAACAGGGGGCCTCCTACGAGCAGTACTTC. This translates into CASSSQQGASYEQYF.

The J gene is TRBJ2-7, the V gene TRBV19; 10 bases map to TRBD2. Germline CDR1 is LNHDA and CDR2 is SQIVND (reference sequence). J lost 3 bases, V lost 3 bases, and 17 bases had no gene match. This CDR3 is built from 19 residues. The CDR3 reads CASSIKAGTGLARNYEQYF. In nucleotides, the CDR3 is TGTGCCAGTAGTATTAAAGCGGGTACGGGACTAGCGAGAAACTACGAGCAGTACTTC.

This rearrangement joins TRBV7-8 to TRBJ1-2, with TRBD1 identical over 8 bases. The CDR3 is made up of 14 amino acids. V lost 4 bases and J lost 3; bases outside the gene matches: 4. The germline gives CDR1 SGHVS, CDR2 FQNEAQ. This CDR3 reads CASSSGGADYGYTF. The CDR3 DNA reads TGTGCCAGCAGCTCAGGGGGCGCTGACTATGGCTACACCTTC.

The CDR3 region is CASSLFLGLAGDTQYF. The CDR3, as DNA: TGTGCCAGCAGCTTATTCCTAGGACTAGCGGGAGATACGCAGTATTTT. This sequence joins TRBV11-2 and TRBJ2-3, with 11 bases aligning to TRBD2. The junction had 6 bases not matched to a gene; V was cut back by 2 bases and J by 5 bases. The germline V gene encodes CDR1 SGHAT and CDR2 FQNNGV. The CDR3 runs to 16 residues.

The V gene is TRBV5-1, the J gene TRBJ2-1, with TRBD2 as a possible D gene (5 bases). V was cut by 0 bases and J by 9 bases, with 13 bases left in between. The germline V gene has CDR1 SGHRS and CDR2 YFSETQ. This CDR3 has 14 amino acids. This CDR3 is CASSLAEVEAEQFF. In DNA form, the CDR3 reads TGCGCCAGCAGCTTGGCGGAGGTAGAGGCTGAGCAGTTCTTC. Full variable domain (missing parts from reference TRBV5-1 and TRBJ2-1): KAGVTQTPRYLIKTRGQQVTLSCSPISGHRSVSWYQQTPGQGLQFLFEYFSETQRNKGNFPGRFSGRQFSNSRSEMNVSTLELGDSALYLCASSLAEVEAEQFFGPGTRLTVL.

The CDR3 DNA sequence: TGTGCCAGCTCACATATCGGGACAGGTTCCTACGAGCAGTACTTC. Translation: CASSHIGTGSYEQYF. The chain recombines TRBV18 with TRBJ2-7, with 8 bases that match TRBD1. Per the germline V gene, CDR1 is KGHSH and CDR2 is LQKENI. V was clipped by 4 bases and J by 1 base; unmatched bases: 6. The CDR3 totals 15 residues. Full variable domain (rest looked up from reference TRBV18 and TRBJ2-7): NAGVMQNPRHLVRRRGQEARLRCSPMKGHSHVYWYRQLPEEGLKFMVYLQKENIIDESGMPKERFSAEFPKEGPSILRIQQVVRGDSAAYFCASSHIGTGSYEQYFGPGTRLTVT.

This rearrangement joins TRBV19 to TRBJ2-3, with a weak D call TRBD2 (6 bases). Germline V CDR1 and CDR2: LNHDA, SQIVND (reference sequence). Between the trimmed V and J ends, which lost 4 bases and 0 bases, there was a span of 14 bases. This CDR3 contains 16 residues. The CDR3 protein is CASSRELAGSTDTQYF. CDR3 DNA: TGTGCCAGTAGTAGGGAACTAGCCGGGAGCACAGATACGCAGTATTTT.

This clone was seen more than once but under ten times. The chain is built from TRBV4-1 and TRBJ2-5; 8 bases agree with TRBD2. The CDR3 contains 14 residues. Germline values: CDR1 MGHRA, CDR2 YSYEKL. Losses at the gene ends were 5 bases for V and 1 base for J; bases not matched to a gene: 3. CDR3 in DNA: TGCGCCAGCAGCGGGGGACTAGGCCAAGAGACCCAGTACTTC. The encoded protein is CASSGGLGQETQYF.

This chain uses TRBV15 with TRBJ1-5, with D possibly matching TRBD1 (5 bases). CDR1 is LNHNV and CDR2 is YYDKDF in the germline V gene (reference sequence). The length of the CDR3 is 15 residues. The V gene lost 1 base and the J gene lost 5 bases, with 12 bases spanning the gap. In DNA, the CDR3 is TGTGCCACCAGCAGAGTCGGGCAGGGCTATCAGCCCCAGCATTTT. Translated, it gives CATSRVGQGYQPQHF.

The CDR3 DNA follows: TGTGCCAGCTTCATAGGGGCGAACACTGAAGCTTTCTTT. Amino acid sequence: CASFIGANTEAFF. The chain couples TRBV7-9 to TRBJ1-1, with D perhaps matching TRBD1 (5 bases). Between the trimmed V and J ends, which lost 8 bases and 1 base, there was a span of 11 bases. CDR3 length equals 13 residues. Germline CDR1 is SEHNR and CDR2 is FQNEAQ (reference sequence). Full variable domain (outside the CDR3, taken from reference TRBV7-9 and TRBJ1-1): DTGVSQNPRHKITKRGQNVTFRCDPISEHNRLYWYRQTLGQGPEFLTYFQNEAQLEKSRLLSDRFSAERPKGSFSTLEIQRTEQGDSAMYLCASFIGANTEAFFGQGTRLTVV.

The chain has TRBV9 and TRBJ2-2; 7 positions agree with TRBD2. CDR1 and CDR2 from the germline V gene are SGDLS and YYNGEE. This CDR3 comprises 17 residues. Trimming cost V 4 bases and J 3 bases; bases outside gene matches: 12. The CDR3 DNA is TGTGCCAGCAGCCCTCCCCGACAGCGGGACTACACCGGGGAGCTGTTTTTT. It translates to CASSPPRQRDYTGELFF.

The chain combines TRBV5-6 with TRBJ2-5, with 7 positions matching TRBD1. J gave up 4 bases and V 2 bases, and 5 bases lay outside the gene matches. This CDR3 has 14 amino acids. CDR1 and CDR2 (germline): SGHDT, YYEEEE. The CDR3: CASSLPTGRETQYF. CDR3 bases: TGTGCCAGCAGCTTACCGACAGGGAGAGAGACCCAGTACTTC.

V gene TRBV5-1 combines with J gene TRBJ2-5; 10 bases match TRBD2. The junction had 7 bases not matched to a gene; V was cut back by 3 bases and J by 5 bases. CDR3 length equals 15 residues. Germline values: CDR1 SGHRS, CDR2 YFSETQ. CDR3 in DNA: TGCGCCAGCAGCTACAGCGGGGGGGCGGAGGAGACCCAGTACTTC. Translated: CASSYSGGAEETQYF.

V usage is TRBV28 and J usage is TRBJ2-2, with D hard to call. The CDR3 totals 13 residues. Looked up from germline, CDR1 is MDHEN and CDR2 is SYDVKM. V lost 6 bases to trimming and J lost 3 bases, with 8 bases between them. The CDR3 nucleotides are TGTGCCAGCAGAGTGGAGCACACCGGGGAGCTGTTTTTT. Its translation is CASRVEHTGELFF.

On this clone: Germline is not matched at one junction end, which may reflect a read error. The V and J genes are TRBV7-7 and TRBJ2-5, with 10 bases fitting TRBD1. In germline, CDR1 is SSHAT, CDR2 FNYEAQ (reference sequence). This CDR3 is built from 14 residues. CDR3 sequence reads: CASSLGQGQETQYF. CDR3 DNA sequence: TGTGCTAGCAGCTTGGGACAGGGGCAAGAGACCCAGTACTTC.

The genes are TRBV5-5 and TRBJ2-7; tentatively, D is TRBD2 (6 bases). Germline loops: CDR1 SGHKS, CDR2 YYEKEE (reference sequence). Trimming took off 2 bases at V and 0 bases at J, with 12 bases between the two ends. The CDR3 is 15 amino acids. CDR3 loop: CASSLGGDPSYEQYF. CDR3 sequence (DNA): TGTGCCAGCAGCTTAGGAGGGGATCCCTCCTACGAGCAGTACTTC.

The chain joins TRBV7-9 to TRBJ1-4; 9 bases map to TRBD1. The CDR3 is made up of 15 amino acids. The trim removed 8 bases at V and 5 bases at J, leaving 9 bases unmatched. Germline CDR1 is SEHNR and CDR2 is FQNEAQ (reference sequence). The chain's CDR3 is CASGGPGQGNEKLFF. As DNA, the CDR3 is TGTGCCAGCGGGGGGCCGGGACAGGGAAATGAAAAACTGTTTTTT.

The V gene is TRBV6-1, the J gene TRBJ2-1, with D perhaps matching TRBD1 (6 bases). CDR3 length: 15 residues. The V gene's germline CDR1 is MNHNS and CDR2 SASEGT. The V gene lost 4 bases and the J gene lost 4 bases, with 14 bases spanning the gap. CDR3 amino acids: CASSAGQRWYNEQFF. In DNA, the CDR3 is TGTGCCAGCAGTGCCGGACAGCGGTGGTACAATGAGCAGTTCTTC.

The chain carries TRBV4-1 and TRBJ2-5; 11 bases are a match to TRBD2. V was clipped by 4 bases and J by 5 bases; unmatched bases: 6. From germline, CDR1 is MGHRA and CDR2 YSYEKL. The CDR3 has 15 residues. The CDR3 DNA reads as TGCGCCAGCAGCCTTAGCGGGAGGGCGATGGAGACCCAGTACTTC. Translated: CASSLSGRAMETQYF.

The CDR3 here is CASSQRGFYQPQHF. DNA of the CDR3: TGTGCCAGCAGCCAGAGGGGGTTCTATCAGCCCCAGCATTTT. This chain joins TRBV6-5 and TRBJ1-5, with D possibly matching TRBD1 (6 bases). CDR3 size: 14 residues. V gave up 6 bases and J gave up 5 bases, with 14 bases separating them. CDR1 and CDR2 (germline): MNHEY, SVGAGI.